The T cell receptor beta chain under discussion was sequenced for a study of chronic HIV infection and antiretroviral therapy. This CDR3 region has 17 residues. The germline V gene encodes CDR1 SGHTA and CDR2 FQGNSA. Trimming at V came to 1 base and at J to 6 bases, leaving 8 bases not matched to a gene. From the 5' RACE reads, TCRdb called clonotypes with MiXCR, one entry per CDR3 protein. The table records about 48,000 distinct CDR3 sequences, roughly 19% of them present only once. This TCR derives from an adult who had HIV and had not received antiretroviral therapy, or was an uninfected healthy control (not recorded which). The sequencing input was peripheral blood. The chain uses TRBV7-2 and TRBJ2-2, with 10 nucleotides matching TRBD2. The CDR3 bases are TGTGCCAGCAGCTTAGAAAGCGGGAGGGCCCGAGCCGGGGAGCTGTTTTTT. Protein: CASSLESGRARAGELFF.